Reported below is one T cell receptor beta chain. As yet, its antigen is unknown. Germline lookup yields CDR1 SGDLS and CDR2 YYNGEE. The CDR3 has 16 amino acids. V lost 0 bases and J lost 0, with 11 bases in between. This record belongs to a study of cytomegalovirus exposure and HLA in healthy donors. Whole-study context: One earlier analysis, a look at around 180 million T cells, found approximately 120 million unique TCR beta sequences.

Findings and caveats of the study: An assumption of roughly uniform sequencing depth across donors underlay the presence/absence analyses. A few chains tied to CMV proved CMV antigen-specific in vitro. After further analysis at a later stage, roughly 16,000 TCR beta sequences were associated with HLA alleles at 0.05 false discovery rate.

This PCR relied on a set of 60 Vbeta primers and 13 Jbeta primers. Measured with immunoSEQ multiplex PCR; TCRdb has only the in-frame clones, and not every one. This sample yields roughly 100,000 clones, of which more than 60% are seen a single time; about 5% belongs to the top ten. What was sequenced was PBMCs. The gene calls are TRBV9 and TRBJ2-3; D is perhaps TRBD2 (6 bases). The clonotype comes from a male donor in good health and CMV-seronegative. For the CDR3, the DNA is TGTGCCAGCAGCGTAGGGGGCGGGGTGAGCACAGATACGCAGTATTTT. Residues: CASSVGGGVSTDTQYF.